This T cell receptor beta chain comes out of a study of blood T cell repertoires in COVID-19. The wider study: Sites in the United States, Italy and Spain provided acute and convalescent COVID-19 samples. From T cells, B-cell-depleted T cells, or PBMCs came the material, which was cDNA or gDNA.

This table comes from immunoSEQ multiplex PCR, and its TCRdb copy is limited to in-frame clones, with some not included. In the table there are roughly 250,000 clones, around 90% of which are singletons. Germline CDR1 LNHDA, CDR2 SQIVND (reference sequence). V lost 6 bases to trimming and J lost 0 bases, with 14 bases between them. This CDR3 has 16 residues. The sequence came from a woman between 25 and 40 years old with acute or convalescent COVID-19. Sequenced: peripheral blood. The genes are TRBV19 and TRBJ1-4, with D possibly TRBD1 on 6 matching bases. The CDR3 DNA reads TGTGCCAGTAGGGGGGCTGCGTCTGCAACTAATGAAAAACTGTTTTTT. Residues: CASRGAASATNEKLFF.